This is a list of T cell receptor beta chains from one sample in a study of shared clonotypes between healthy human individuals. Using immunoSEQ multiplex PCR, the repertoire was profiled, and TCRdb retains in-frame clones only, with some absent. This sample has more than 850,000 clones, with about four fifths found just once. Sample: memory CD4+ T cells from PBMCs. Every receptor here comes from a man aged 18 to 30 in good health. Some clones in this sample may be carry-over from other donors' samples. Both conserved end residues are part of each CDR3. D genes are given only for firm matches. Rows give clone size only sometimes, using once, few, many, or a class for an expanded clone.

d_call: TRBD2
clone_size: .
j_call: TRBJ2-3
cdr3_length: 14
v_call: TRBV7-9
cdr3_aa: CASRRAGGSDTQYF
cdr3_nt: TGTGCCAGCAGGAGAGCGGGAGGCTCAGATACGCAGTATTTT

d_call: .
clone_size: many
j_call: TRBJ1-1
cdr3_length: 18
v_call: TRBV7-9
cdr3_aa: CASSLSWTVGPSNTEAFF
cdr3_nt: TGTGCCAGCAGCTTATCCTGGACCGTTGGTCCCTCGAACACTGAAGCTTTCTTT

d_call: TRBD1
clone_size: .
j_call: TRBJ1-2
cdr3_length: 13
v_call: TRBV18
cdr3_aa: CASSPGTDYGYTF
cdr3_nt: TGTGCCAGCTCACCGGGGACAGACTATGGCTACACCTTC

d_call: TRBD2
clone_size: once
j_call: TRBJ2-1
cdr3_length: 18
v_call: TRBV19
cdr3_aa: CASSMRSGGAPEGHEQFF
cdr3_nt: TGTGCCAGTAGTATGCGTAGCGGGGGGGCCCCGGAGGGCCATGAGCAGTTCTTC

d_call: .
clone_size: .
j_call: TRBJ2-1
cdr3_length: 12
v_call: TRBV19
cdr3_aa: CASSALYNEQFF
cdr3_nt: TGTGCCAGTAGTGCCCTCTACAATGAGCAGTTCTTC

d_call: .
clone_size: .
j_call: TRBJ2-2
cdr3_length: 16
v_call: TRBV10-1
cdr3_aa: CASSSNRETNTGELFF
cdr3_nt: TGCGCCAGCAGTTCCAACAGGGAGACGAACACCGGGGAGCTGTTTTTT

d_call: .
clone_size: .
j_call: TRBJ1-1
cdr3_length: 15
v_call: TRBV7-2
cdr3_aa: CASSLRFQGNTEAFF
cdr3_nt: TGTGCCAGCAGCTTACGGTTTCAGGGGAACACTGAAGCTTTCTTT

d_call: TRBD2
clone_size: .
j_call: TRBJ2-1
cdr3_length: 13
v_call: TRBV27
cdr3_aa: CASSLSGGYEQFF
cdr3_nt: TGTGCCAGCAGTCTATCCGGGGGGTATGAGCAGTTCTTC

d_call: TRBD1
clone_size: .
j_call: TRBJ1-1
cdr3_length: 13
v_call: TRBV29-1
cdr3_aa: CSARDRDDTEAFF
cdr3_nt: TGCAGCGCAAGAGACAGGGACGACACTGAAGCTTTCTTT

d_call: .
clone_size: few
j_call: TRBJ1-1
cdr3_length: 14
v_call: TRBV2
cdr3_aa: CASSEQRANTEAFF
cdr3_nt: TGTGCCAGCAGTGAGCAGAGAGCCAACACTGAAGCTTTCTTT

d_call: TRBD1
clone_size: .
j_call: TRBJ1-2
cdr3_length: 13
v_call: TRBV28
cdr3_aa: CASSRDSNYGYTF
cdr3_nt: TGTGCCAGCAGTCGGGACAGCAACTATGGCTACACCTTC

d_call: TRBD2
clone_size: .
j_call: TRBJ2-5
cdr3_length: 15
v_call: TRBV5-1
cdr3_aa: CASSGTSLPQETQYF
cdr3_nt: TGCGCCAGCAGCGGGACTAGTCTCCCTCAAGAGACCCAGTACTTC

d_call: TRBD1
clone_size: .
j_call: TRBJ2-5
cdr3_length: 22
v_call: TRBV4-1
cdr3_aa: CASSQGDRGLGVAGAEQETQYF
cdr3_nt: TGCGCCAGCAGCCAAGGGGACAGGGGGCTCGGAGTAGCGGGAGCGGAGCAAGAGACCCAGTACTTC

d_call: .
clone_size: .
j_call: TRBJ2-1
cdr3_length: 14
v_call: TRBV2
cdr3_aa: CATTGRDSYNEQFF
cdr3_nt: TGTGCCACCACCGGGAGAGACTCCTACAATGAGCAGTTCTTC

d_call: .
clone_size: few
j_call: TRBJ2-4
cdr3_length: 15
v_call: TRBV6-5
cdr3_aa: CASRTRGAAKNIQYF
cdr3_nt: TGTGCCAGCAGGACCCGGGGGGCGGCCAAAAACATTCAGTACTTC

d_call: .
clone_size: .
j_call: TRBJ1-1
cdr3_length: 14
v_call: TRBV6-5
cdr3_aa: CASSYSMMNTEAFF
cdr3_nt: TGTGCCAGCAGTTACTCGATGATGAACACTGAAGCTTTCTTT

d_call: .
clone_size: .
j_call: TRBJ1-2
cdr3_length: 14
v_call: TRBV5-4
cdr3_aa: CASSLNQGRDGYTF
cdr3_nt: TGTGCCAGCAGCTTGAATCAGGGGAGGGATGGCTACACCTTC

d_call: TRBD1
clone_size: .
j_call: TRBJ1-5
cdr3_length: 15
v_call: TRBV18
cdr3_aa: CASSPETGAGQPQHF
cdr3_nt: TGTGCCAGCTCACCAGAGACAGGGGCCGGGCAGCCCCAGCATTTT

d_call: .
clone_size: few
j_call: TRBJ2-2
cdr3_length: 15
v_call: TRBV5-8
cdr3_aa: CASSLVGLNTGELFF
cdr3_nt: TGTGCCAGCAGCTTGGTAGGGTTGAACACCGGGGAGCTGTTTTTT

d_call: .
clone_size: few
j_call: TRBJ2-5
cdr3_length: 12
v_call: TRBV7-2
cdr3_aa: CASSLGIETQYF
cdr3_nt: TGTGCCAGCAGCTTAGGGATAGAGACCCAGTACTTC

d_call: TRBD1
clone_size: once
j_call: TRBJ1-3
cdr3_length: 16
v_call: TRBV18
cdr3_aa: CASSQIGQGLGNTIYF
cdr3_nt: TGTGCCAGCTCACAAATCGGACAGGGCTTAGGAAACACCATATATTTT

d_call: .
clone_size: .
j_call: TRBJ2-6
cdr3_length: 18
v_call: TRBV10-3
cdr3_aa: CAISAGPTGPPGANVLTF
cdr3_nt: TGTGCCATCAGTGCCGGGCCAACAGGGCCACCTGGGGCCAACGTCCTGACTTTC

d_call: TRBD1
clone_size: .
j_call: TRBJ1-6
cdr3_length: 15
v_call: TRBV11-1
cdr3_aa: CASSPWTGGNSPLHF
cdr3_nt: TGTGCCAGCAGCCCGTGGACAGGGGGAAATTCACCCCTCCACTTT

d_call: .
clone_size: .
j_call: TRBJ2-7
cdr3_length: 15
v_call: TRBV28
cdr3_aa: CASTTRTVPFYEQYF
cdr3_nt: TGTGCCAGCACAACCCGGACAGTTCCATTCTACGAGCAGTACTTC

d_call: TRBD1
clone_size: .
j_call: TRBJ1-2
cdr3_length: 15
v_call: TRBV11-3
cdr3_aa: CASSLSLGQIYGYTF
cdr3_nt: TGTGCCAGCAGCCTCAGTTTGGGACAGATCTATGGCTACACCTTC

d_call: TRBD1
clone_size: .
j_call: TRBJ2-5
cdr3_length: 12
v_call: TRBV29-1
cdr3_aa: CSAGTGSETQYF
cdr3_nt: TGCAGCGCCGGGACAGGGTCGGAGACCCAGTACTTC

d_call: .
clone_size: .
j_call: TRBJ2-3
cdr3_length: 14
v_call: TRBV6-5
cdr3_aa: CASSYGAVADTQYF
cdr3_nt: TGTGCCAGCAGTTATGGGGCAGTCGCAGATACGCAGTATTTT

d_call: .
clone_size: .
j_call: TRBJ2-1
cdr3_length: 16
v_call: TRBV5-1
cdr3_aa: CASSPLTGAAYNEQFF
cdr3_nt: TGCGCCAGCAGCCCCCTGACGGGAGCAGCCTACAATGAGCAGTTCTTC

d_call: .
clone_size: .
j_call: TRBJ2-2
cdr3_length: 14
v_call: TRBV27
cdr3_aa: CASSLVRVAGELFF
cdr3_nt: TGTGCCAGCAGTTTAGTGAGGGTCGCCGGGGAGCTGTTTTTT

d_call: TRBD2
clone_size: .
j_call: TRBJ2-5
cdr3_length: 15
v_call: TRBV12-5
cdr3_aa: CASGLGTSGQETQYF
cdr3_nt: TGTGCTAGTGGTTTGGGGACTAGCGGACAAGAGACCCAGTACTTC

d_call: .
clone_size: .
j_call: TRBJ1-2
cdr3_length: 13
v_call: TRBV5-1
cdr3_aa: CASSLDIAESYTF
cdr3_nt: TGCGCCAGCAGCCTTGACATAGCTGAAAGCTACACCTTC

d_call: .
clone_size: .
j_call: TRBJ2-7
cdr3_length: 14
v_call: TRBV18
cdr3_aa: CASSRGTASYEQYF
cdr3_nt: TGTGCCAGCTCACGGGGGACGGCGTCCTACGAGCAGTACTTC

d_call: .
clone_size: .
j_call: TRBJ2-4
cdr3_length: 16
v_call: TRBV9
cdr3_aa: CASRPKGGLAKNIQYF
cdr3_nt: TGTGCCAGCAGACCCAAGGGGGGACTAGCCAAAAACATTCAGTACTTC